This TCR beta chain originates from a study of cytomegalovirus exposure and HLA in healthy donors. The PCR used 60 Vbeta and 13 Jbeta primers. TCRdb's table, derived via immunoSEQ multiplex PCR, lists solely in-frame clones and lacks some. The sample has about 93,000 clones; roughly 79% are singletons. Remarks on this clone: Its antigen is unidentified.

Whole-study results and caveats: A later analysis reportedly identified an Asian-associated ancestry cluster as carrying fewer N-insertions than the roughly 700-donor mean. Further analysis, carried out later, found HLA-associated TCR beta chains more clonally expanded than equally common other chains. In a later analysis, specific HLA alleles were associated with 16,000 or so TCR beta sequences at a 0.05 false discovery rate.

This receptor was identified in a man younger than 45 in good health and CMV-seronegative. The sequencing sample was made of PBMCs.

The CDR3 sequence: CASSPVGISADTQYF. The CDR3 DNA reads TGTGCCAGCAGCCCGGTGGGAATTAGCGCAGATACGCAGTATTTT. The chain couples TRBV5-6 to TRBJ2-3; possible D gene TRBD2, 5 bases. With 4 bases removed from V and 4 bases from J, the gap between germline ends came to 16 bases. The CDR3 runs to 15 residues. Looked up from germline, CDR1 is SGHDT and CDR2 is YYEEEE.